The 18 T cell receptor beta chains reported below all come from one sample, sequenced in a study of cytomegalovirus exposure and HLA in healthy donors. In the PCR, 60 Vbeta and 13 Jbeta primers were used. The method was immunoSEQ multiplex PCR; TCRdb's version includes in-frame clones alone and lacks a portion of them. Of under 150,000 clones in the sample, roughly three quarters were seen once. The source material was PBMCs. The origin of the receptors is a male donor in good health and CMV-seronegative.

The J gene is TRBJ1-1, the V gene TRBV19; 9 nucleotides match TRBD1. The CDR3 sequence is 13 residues long. CDR1 LNHDA and CDR2 SQIVND come from the germline V gene (reference sequence). Losses at the gene ends were 9 bases for V and 4 bases for J; bases not matched to a gene: 6. CDR3 sequence reads: CASRDRDGTEAFF. CDR3 coding DNA: TGTGCCAGCAGGGACAGGGACGGCACTGAAGCTTTCTTT.

This sequence joins TRBV19 and TRBJ2-2; a weak D match, TRBD1 (6 bases). There are 15 residues in the CDR3. Germline V gene sequence: CDR1 LNHDA, CDR2 SQIVND (reference sequence). V was pared by 0 bases and J by 4 bases, with 9 bases between. CDR3 sequence reads: CASSIEGRGTGELFF. The CDR3 bases are TGTGCCAGTAGTATAGAGGGCAGGGGCACCGGGGAGCTGTTTTTT.

This clone showed up just once. The chain links TRBV25-1 to TRBJ1-1; perhaps TRBD1 as D (6 bases). Trimming removed 4 bases from V and 1 base from J, with 13 bases in between. The CDR3 runs 15 residues. Germline V gives CDR1 MGHDK, CDR2 SYGVNS. CDR3 residues: CASSGFGTTNTEAFF. Written as DNA, the CDR3 is TGTGCCAGCAGTGGATTCGGGACAACGAACACTGAAGCTTTCTTT.

The chain has TRBV5-8 and TRBJ1-5; 7 bases fit TRBD1. The junction had 2 bases not matched to a gene; V was cut back by 0 bases and J by 5 bases. The germline V gene has CDR1 SGHTS and CDR2 YDEGEE. CDR3 length: 14 residues. CDR3 in DNA: TGTGCCAGCAGCTTGGGGGACAGCTATCAGCCCCAGCATTTT. It codes for CASSLGDSYQPQHF.

The rearrangement uses TRBV7-3 and TRBJ1-2; 9 bases agree with TRBD1. V trimming: 3 bases; J trimming: 6 bases; junction bases outside the gene matches: 8. The CDR3 consists of 15 residues. The germline V gene encodes CDR1 SGHTA and CDR2 FQGTGA. The CDR3 region has the DNA TGTGCCAGCAGCTTGGCCGGGACAGGGAGTGATGGCTACACCTTC. Translation: CASSLAGTGSDGYTF.

The V and J genes are TRBV12-5 and TRBJ1-5, with 7 positions matching TRBD1. The length of the CDR3 is 13 residues. Looked up from germline, CDR1 is LGHNT and CDR2 is FRNRAP. V lost 4 bases and J lost 5; bases outside the gene matches: 2. In DNA form, the CDR3 reads TGTGCTAGTGGTTCGCAGGGGGATCAGCCCCAGCATTTT. Amino acid sequence: CASGSQGDQPQHF.

The chain is built from TRBV19 and TRBJ2-7, with TRBD2 identical over 11 bases. This CDR3 region has 15 residues. Germline V lookup: CDR1 LNHDA, CDR2 SQIVND (reference sequence). The J segment lost 2 bases and the V segment lost 5 bases, leaving 5 bases of the junction unmatched. CDR3 bases: TGTGCCAGTAGTCCCACTAGCGGGGGTGCCTACGAGCAGTACTTC. Translating gives CASSPTSGGAYEQYF. Filled out from reference TRBV19 and TRBJ2-7, the complete variable domain reads DGGITQSPKYLFRKEGQNVTLSCEQNLNHDAMYWYRQDPGQGLRLIYYSQIVNDFQKGDIAEGYSVSREKKESFPLTVTSAQKNPTAFYLCASSPTSGGAYEQYFGPGTRLTVT.

The V call is TRBV7-9, the J call TRBJ1-1; the D gene is possibly TRBD1 (6 bases). Germline CDR1 SEHNR, CDR2 FQNEAQ (reference sequence). The CDR3 contains 14 residues. V was pared by 3 bases and J by 4 bases, with 12 bases between. CDR3 region: CASSFVRGSTEAFF. The CDR3 DNA reads TGTGCCAGCAGCTTCGTCAGGGGATCCACTGAAGCTTTCTTT.

This clone was detected only a few times. The rearrangement links TRBV5-6 to TRBJ2-7, with 9 bases fitting TRBD1. From germline, CDR1 is SGHDT and CDR2 YYEEEE. The CDR3 totals 15 residues. J lost 0 bases, V lost 4 bases, and 5 bases had no gene match. CDR3: CASSAPGQGSYEQYF. The DNA of the CDR3 is TGTGCCAGCAGCGCTCCGGGACAGGGCTCCTACGAGCAGTACTTC.

The rearrangement uses TRBV5-1 and TRBJ1-1; D is ambiguous. The CDR3 is 14 amino acids. Germline lookup yields CDR1 SGHRS and CDR2 YFSETQ. The V and J ends lost 2 bases and 0 bases respectively, with 8 bases between them. CDR3 sequence reads: CASSFGGLNTEAFF. In DNA form, the CDR3 reads TGCGCCAGCAGCTTTGGAGGGTTGAACACTGAAGCTTTCTTT. Filled out from reference TRBV5-1 and TRBJ1-1, the complete variable domain reads KAGVTQTPRYLIKTRGQQVTLSCSPISGHRSVSWYQQTPGQGLQFLFEYFSETQRNKGNFPGRFSGRQFSNSRSEMNVSTLELGDSALYLCASSFGGLNTEAFFGQGTRLTVV.

The V and J genes are TRBV7-2 and TRBJ1-2; perhaps TRBD1 as D (6 bases). The germline gives CDR1 SGHTA, CDR2 FQGNSA. V was trimmed by 5 bases and J by 4 bases, leaving 17 bases between them. CDR3 length equals 15 residues. Here the CDR3 reads CASSPATGRTYGYTF. Here the CDR3 DNA reads TGTGCCAGCAGCCCCGCGACAGGAAGAACCTATGGCTACACCTTC.

The chain combines TRBV11-2 with TRBJ2-5, with 13 nucleotides matching TRBD2. With 5 bases clipped from V and 4 bases from J, the junction kept 10 bases outside the gene matches. The germline CDR1 and CDR2 sequences are SGHAT and FQNNGV. The CDR3 is 17 residues long. CDR3 bases: TGTGCCAGCAGCCCCTGGACTAGCGGGGGAGTCGTAGAGACCCAGTACTTC. Translated, it gives CASSPWTSGGVVETQYF.

J is TRBJ2-7 and V is TRBV5-4; the D gene is possibly TRBD1 (5 bases). CDR1 is SGHNT and CDR2 is YYREEE in the germline V gene (reference sequence). Trimming pared 3 bases from V and 2 bases from J, leaving 21 bases between. The CDR3 has 17 amino acids. CDR3 protein: CASSSRSGQLIPYEQYF. The CDR3, as DNA: TGTGCCAGCAGCTCGCGCTCTGGACAACTCATCCCCTACGAGCAGTACTTC.

This clone was counted only a few times. J is TRBJ2-2 and V is TRBV7-6; 9 nucleotides align to TRBD2. The CDR3 runs to 16 residues. J lost 4 bases, V lost 5 bases, and 8 bases had no gene match. Germline loops: CDR1 SGHVS, CDR2 FNYEAQ. Written as DNA, the CDR3 is TGTGCCAGCAGCCACGACCTAGCGGGGAGCACCGGGGAGCTGTTTTTT. It codes for CASSHDLAGSTGELFF. Full variable domain (outside the CDR3, taken from reference TRBV7-6 and TRBJ2-2): GAGVSQSPRYKVTKRGQDVALRCDPISGHVSLYWYRQALGQGPEFLTYFNYEAQQDKSGLPNDRFSAERPEGSISTLTIQRTEQRDSAMYRCASSHDLAGSTGELFFGEGSRLTVL.

This rearrangement joins TRBV18 to TRBJ2-1; perhaps TRBD1 as D (5 bases). Germline-derived CDR1 and CDR2 are KGHSH and LQKENI. The V end was cut by 3 bases, the J end by 5 bases, with 11 bases between. This CDR3 is built from 14 residues. CDR3 amino acids: CASSPAGLHNEQFF. The CDR3 nucleotides read TGTGCCAGCTCACCCGCAGGGTTACACAATGAGCAGTTCTTC.

The chain carries TRBV6-5 and TRBJ1-2; TRBD1 matches 7 bases. Germline V gene data show CDR1 as MNHEY and CDR2 as SVGAGI. The length of the CDR3 is 15 residues. The junction had 4 bases not matched to a gene; V was cut back by 0 bases and J by 3 bases. For the CDR3, the DNA is TGTGCCAGCAGTTACTCCGGGGACAGCGACTATGGCTACACCTTC. It codes for CASSYSGDSDYGYTF.

J is TRBJ2-3 and V is TRBV10-3; 9 bases are shared with TRBD2. The germline V gene has CDR1 ENHRY and CDR2 SYGVKD. CDR3 length: 18 residues. V shed 3 bases, J shed 4 bases, and the junction held 14 bases outside the gene matches. CDR3 DNA: TGTGCCATCAGTGAACCCCCGGAGAGCGGGGGGCCTCCAGATACGCAGTATTTT. Protein sequence: CAISEPPESGGPPDTQYF.

This clone was picked up a small number of times. This chain links TRBV2 with TRBJ2-7, with 8 positions matching TRBD1. Per germline, CDR1 SNHLY and CDR2 FYNNEI. Trimming took 6 bases from V and 3 from J; bases not matched to a gene: 7. This CDR3 is built from 14 residues. The CDR3 reads CASSTDRGLYEQYF. CDR3 nucleotides: TGTGCCAGCAGCACCGACAGGGGCCTCTACGAGCAGTACTTC.